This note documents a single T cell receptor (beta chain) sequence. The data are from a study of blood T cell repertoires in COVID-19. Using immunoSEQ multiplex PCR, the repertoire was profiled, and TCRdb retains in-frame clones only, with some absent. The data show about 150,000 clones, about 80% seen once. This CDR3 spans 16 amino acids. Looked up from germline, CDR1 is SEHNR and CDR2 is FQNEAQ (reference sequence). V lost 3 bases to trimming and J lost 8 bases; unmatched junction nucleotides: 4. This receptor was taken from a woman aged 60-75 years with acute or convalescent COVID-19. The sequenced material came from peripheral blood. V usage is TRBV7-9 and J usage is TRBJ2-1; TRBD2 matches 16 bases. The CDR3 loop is CASSFGTSGGADEQFF. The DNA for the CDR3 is TGTGCCAGCAGCTTCGGGACTAGCGGGGGGGCGGATGAGCAGTTCTTC.